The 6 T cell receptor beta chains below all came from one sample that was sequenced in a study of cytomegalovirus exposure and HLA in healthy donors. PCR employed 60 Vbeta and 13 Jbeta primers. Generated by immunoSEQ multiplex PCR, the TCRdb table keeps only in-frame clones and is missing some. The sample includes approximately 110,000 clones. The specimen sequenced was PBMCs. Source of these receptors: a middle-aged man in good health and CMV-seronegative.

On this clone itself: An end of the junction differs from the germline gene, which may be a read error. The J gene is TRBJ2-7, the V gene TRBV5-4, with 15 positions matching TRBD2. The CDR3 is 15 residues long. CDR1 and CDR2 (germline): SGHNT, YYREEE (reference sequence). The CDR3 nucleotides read TGTGCCATCGGACTAGCGGGAGGGCCCTCCTACGAGCAGTGCTTC. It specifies CAIGLAGGPSYEQCF.

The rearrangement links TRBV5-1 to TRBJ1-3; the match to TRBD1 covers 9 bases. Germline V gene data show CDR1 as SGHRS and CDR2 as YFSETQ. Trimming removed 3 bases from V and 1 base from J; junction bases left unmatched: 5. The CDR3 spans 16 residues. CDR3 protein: CASSWAGQGSGNTIYF. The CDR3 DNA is TGCGCCAGCAGCTGGGCGGGACAGGGTTCTGGAAACACCATATATTTT.

DNA of the CDR3: TGTGCCAGCAGCACCGGGACTAGGGTGTTTGCAGAGACCCAGTACTTC. This gives the protein CASSTGTRVFAETQYF. The V and J genes are TRBV11-2 and TRBJ2-5, with 8 bases that match TRBD2. The CDR3 length is 16 residues. V gave up 5 bases and J gave up 4 bases; unmatched junction bases: 12. Germline values: CDR1 SGHAT, CDR2 FQNNGV.

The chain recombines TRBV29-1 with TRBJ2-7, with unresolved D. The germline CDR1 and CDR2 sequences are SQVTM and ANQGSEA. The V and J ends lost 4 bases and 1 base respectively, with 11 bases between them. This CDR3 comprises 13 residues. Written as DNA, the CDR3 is TGCAGCGTTGCAGCCCCGGAGTCCTACGAGCAGTACTTC. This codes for CSVAAPESYEQYF.

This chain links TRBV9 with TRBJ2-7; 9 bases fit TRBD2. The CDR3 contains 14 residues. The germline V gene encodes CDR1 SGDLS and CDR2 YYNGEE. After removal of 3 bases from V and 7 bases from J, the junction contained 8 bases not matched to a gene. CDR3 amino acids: CASSGAGGPFEQYF. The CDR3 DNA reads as TGTGCCAGCAGCGGAGCGGGAGGACCCTTTGAGCAGTACTTC.

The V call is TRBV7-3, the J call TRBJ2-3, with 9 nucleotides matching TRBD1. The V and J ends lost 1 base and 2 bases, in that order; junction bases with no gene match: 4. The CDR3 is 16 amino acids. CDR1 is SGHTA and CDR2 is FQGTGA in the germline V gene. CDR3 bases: TGTGCCAGCAGCTTAAGGGACAGGGCTCTCACAGATACGCAGTATTTT. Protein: CASSLRDRALTDTQYF.